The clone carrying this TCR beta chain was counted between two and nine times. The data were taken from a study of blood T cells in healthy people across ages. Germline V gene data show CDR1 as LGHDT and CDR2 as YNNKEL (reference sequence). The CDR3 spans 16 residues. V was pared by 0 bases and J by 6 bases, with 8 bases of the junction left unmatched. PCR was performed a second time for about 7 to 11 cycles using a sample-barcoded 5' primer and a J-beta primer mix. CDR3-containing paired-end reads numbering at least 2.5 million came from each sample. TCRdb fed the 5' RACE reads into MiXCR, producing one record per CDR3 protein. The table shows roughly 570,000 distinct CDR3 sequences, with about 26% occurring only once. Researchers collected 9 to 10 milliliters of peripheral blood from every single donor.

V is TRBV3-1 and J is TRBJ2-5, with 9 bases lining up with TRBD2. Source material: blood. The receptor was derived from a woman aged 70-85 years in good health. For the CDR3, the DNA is TGTGCCAGCAGCCAAGATCTAGGACTAGCGATTCAGACCCAGTACTTC. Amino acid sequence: CASSQDLGLAIQTQYF.